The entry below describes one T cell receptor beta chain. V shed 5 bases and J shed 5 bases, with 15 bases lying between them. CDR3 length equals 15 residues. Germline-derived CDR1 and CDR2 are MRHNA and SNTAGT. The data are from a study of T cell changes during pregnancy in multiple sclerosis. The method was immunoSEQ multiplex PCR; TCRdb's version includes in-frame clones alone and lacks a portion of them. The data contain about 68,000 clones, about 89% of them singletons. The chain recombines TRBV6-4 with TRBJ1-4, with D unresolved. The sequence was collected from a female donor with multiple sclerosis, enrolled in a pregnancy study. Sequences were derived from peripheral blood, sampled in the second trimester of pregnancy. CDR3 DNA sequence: TGTGCCAGCAGTCCCGCCCCGGGTGAAAATGAAAAACTGTTTTTT. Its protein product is CASSPAPGENEKLFF.